The present T cell receptor (beta chain) was sequenced within a study of neoadjuvant anti-PD-1 for oral cavity cancer. About the research overall: Most patients had three to four biweekly doses of 3 mg/kg nivolumab before resection. Patients without progression got a fourth dose around day 43.

On this clone: Its antigen is still unknown.

Germline V gives CDR1 MGHDK, CDR2 SYGVNS. The V gene lost 1 base and the J gene lost 2 bases, with 15 bases spanning the gap. The CDR3 has 16 amino acids. Sequencing used immunoSEQ multiplex PCR; TCRdb keeps in-frame clones, though not all of them. Of 55,000 to 75,000 clones listed, 86% are singletons. General study points: Only a few patients per response group were TCR-analyzed; validation needed.

As for time point: after neoadjuvant nivolumab, at surgical resection. The sequence was obtained from a person aged 35 to 85 with oral cavity squamous cell carcinoma. The sample here was PBMCs, taken after nivolumab (anti-PD-1) treatment. V usage is TRBV25-1 and J usage is TRBJ2-7; D not resolved. CDR3: CASSESLSDTPYEQYF. CDR3 coding DNA: TGTGCCAGCAGTGAATCATTGTCCGATACACCCTACGAGCAGTACTTC.